This T cell receptor beta chain stems from a study of blood T cell repertoires in COVID-19. Libraries were prepared by immunoSEQ multiplex PCR; TCRdb keeps only in-frame clonotypes and omits some of them. Counted here are around 250,000 clones, approximately 88% occurring once; the ten biggest clones make up over 2.5%. A PCR-confirmed or clinician-diagnosed COVID-19 case had contacted exposed participants within 2 weeks of entry. This sequence originates from a woman aged 40 to 50 who had been exposed to COVID-19. Sequenced sample: PBMCs or T cells enriched from blood (not recorded which).

CDR3 region: CASSDPAGAIYNEQFF. In DNA, the CDR3 is TGTGCCAGCAGTGATCCAGCGGGAGCGATCTACAATGAGCAGTTCTTC. The chain uses TRBV25-1 and TRBJ2-1, with 8 bases lining up with TRBD2. Germline V gives CDR1 MGHDK, CDR2 SYGVNS. The CDR3 runs to 16 residues. Trimming at V came to 3 bases and at J to 3 bases, leaving 7 bases not matched to a gene.